This TCR beta chain was sequenced for a study of shared clonotypes between healthy human individuals. CDR1 is SNHLY, CDR2 FYNNEI, per germline. V gave up 7 bases and J gave up 5 bases, with 15 bases separating them. The CDR3 extends over 13 amino acids. TCRdb keeps only in-frame clones here, not all; method: immunoSEQ multiplex PCR. The repertoire holds millions of clones, with more than 80% as singletons. The chain links TRBV2 to TRBJ2-7; maybe TRBD1 (5 bases). The sequenced sample was naive CD4+ T cells sorted from blood. Documented subset: CD45RA+ positively selected. The TCR originated in a man younger than 30 in good health. This CDR3 reads CASTPQGLNEQYF. The CDR3 coding sequence is TGTGCCAGCACCCCCCAGGGTTTGAACGAGCAGTACTTC.